The present T cell receptor beta chain was sequenced within a study of shared clonotypes between healthy human individuals (dated by TCRdb to 2020 to 2022). In terms of the full investigation: A couple of women and three men aged 18 to 49 years were included in the cohort. Libraries were prepared and TCR repertoires were sequenced by different laboratories using diverse techniques, in order to increase sequencing depth and limit assay-specific biases. For each donor, CD4 naive and CD4 memory were each given three plates, CD8 naive was given two plates, and CD8 memory was given one plate. The study deeply sequenced blood TCR repertoires of about five healthy adults to estimate repertoire size and the extent of clonotype sharing between individuals. Between about 0.85 and 9.5 billion PBMCs per donor were obtained by leukapheresis. Broad study findings and their caveats: Larger estimated clonotype richness was generally found for naive subsets than for memory subsets. Compared with non-shared clonotypes, the clonotypes found in all four sorted-subset donors had higher generation probabilities. Sampling was limited to blood, and TCR repertoires in tissue likely differ from TCR repertoires in blood. Pairwise subsampling led to the expectation that sequencing depth would affect the degree of clonotype sharing among donors. Sharing across a few donors was observed for around 4.8% of naive CD4, over 3% of naive CD8, 2% to 2.5% of memory CD4, and about 0.4% of memory CD8 clonotypes. Because the study included only a small number of donors, the genetic and exposure-history diversity represented was limited. Rarefaction of sorted-subset datasets indicated incomplete sequencing despite the large sequencing depth.

With respect to this clone: Its binding antigen is unknown. Base-call qualities are not available, and no considerably larger clone is one nucleotide away.

Using the deep immunoSEQ assay, TCR CDR3 regions were amplified from genomic DNA by multiplex PCR. Genomic DNA extracted from each cell subset was distributed evenly over all wells of several immunoSEQ 96-well plates, and each plate served as one replicate. For sorted subsets, each replicate PCR was loaded with 200 ng genomic DNA, equivalent to approximately 33,000 T cell genomes. Purified libraries were quantified with a Qubit 3.0 fluorometer, sized on a Bioanalyzer 2100, and re-quantified with the KAPA Library Quantification kit. A separate single-read 150-cycle Illumina NextSeq 550 flow cell was used to sequence each immunoSEQ 96-well plate. On the study's bioinformatics: The immunoSEQ output contained only junctional sequences without quality scores, so filtering could not match that applied to full-length reads. To assign V/J genes and CDR3, sequences were annotated using PyIR, a Python wrapper for IgBLAST v1.9, with IMGT germline references. Any read was removed if the V/J assignment was weak (E-value above 1e-6), the CDR3 was missing, or the read contained stop codons, out-of-frame junctions, or ambiguous translated residues. V3J clonotypes were defined by identical inferred V gene, J gene, and CDR3 amino acid sequence. To compute the percentage overlap between repertoires, the number of shared unique clonotypes was divided by the size of the smaller repertoire. Three approaches were used to assess repertoire richness: RTK rarefaction, the Chao1 estimator, and Recon v2.1 estimates of unobserved clonotypes. Generation probabilities for all TCRbeta clonotypes obtained by the gDNA method from a few donors were computed using OLGA. TCRdb obtained this table from immuneACCESS and retained in-frame rearrangements with V and J assigned. These tables miss some clones; where compared with another copy, unresolved V genes account for less than half of the shortfall, and the remainder is unexplained. That table furnishes V, J and clone size, whereas the DNA furnished D and trimming. The sample table holds about 2.3 million clones, of which over 90% were seen once. 0.35% to 0.45% of the sample is held by the ten biggest clonotypes.

Healthy HIV-negative adults with no recently reported acute infections or vaccinations were included as donors. Every donor was a Caucasian adult living in Nashville, Tennessee, USA. Magnetic negative selection was used to enrich CD4+ T cells, after which naive cells were positively selected on CD45RA and the negative fraction became the memory subset. After blood collection by leukapheresis, PBMCs were isolated using Ficoll-Histopaque density gradient centrifugation and then cryopreserved in the vapor phase of liquid nitrogen. Analytical flow cytometry was used to check the purity and quantity of every magnetically sorted T cell population. From each sorted fraction, genomic DNA was isolated and quantified by UV absorbance on a Nanodrop 2000c. The germline V gene sets CDR1 to SGHDN and CDR2 to FVKESK. The CDR3 sequence holds 16 residues, the cysteine and phenylalanine included. Kept here is only the CDR3 DNA, which spans 48 bases and is read in frame from base 1. Trimming accounts for 3 bases at V and 3 bases at J, while the number of junction bases matched to no gene is 8.

The sequenced sample consisted of naive CD4+ T cells from PBMCs. The cell subset or site label here, explained by the study, means: CD45RA+ positively selected. The clonotype was recovered from a man between 18 and 29 years old in good health. Some clones in this sample may be carry-over from other donors' samples. This sequence uses TRBV14 and TRBJ2-7; 10 bases in the junction line up with TRBD1. In nucleotide form, the sequence is TGTGCCAGCAGCCAGGACCCGGGACAGGGGCTCTACGAGCAGTACTTC. The resulting protein is CASSQDPGQGLYEQYF.